This T cell receptor (beta chain) was recovered during a study of monozygotic twins with inflammatory bowel disease. The germline V gene has CDR1 GTSNPN and CDR2 SVGIG (reference sequence). This CDR3 comprises 12 residues. TCRalpha and TCRbeta cDNA underwent two nested PCRs of around 15 and 9 cycles. For each CDR3 protein, TCRdb gives one entry from its re-call of the 5' RACE reads, without DNA. The repertoire shows about 300,000 distinct CDR3 sequences; the top ten hold approximately 5.9%. The TCR was taken from a human donor with ulcerative colitis or Crohn's disease, or a healthy co-twin of an affected twin (not recorded which). The rearrangement links TRBV30 to TRBJ2-4. Sequenced input: blood. The CDR3: CAWSPQRYIQYF.